This T cell receptor beta chain comes out of a study of response to subunit inactivated influenza vaccine. Study results and limitations: After each seasonal influenza vaccination, few new T cells are recruited, the authors suggested.

The CDR3 contains 14 residues. Germline loops: CDR1 SNHLY, CDR2 FYNNEI. J gave up 6 bases and V 7 bases, and 8 bases lay outside the gene matches. There are many counts of this clonotype. Its target is not known. TCRdb fed the RT-PCR reads into MiXCR, producing one record per CDR3 protein. The repertoire consists of about half a million distinct CDR3 sequences, with less than 10% occurring once and the leading ten covering approximately 12%. This sequence was found in a man aged 45 to 75 who received an inactivated influenza vaccine. The chain has TRBV2 and TRBJ2-1; the match to TRBD2 covers 8 bases. The sample was PBMCs from blood, taken around 25 months after vaccination. The CDR3 sequence is CASIVDRGGNEQFF. The CDR3, as DNA: TGTGCCAGCATTGTGGACCGGGGGGGCAATGAGCAGTTCTTC.